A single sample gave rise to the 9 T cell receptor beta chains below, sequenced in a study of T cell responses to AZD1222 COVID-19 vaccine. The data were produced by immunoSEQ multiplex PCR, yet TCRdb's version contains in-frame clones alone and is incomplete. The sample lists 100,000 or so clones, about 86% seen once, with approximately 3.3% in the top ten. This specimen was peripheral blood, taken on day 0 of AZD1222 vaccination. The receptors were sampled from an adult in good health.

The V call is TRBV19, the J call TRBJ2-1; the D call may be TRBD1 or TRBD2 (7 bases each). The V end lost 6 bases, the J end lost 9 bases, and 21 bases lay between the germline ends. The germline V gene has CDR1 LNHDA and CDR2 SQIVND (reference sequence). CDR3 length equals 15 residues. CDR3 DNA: TGTGCCAGTAGCCCCCGGGGGGACAGTGTCGGTGAGCAGTTCTTC. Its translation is CASSPRGDSVGEQFF.

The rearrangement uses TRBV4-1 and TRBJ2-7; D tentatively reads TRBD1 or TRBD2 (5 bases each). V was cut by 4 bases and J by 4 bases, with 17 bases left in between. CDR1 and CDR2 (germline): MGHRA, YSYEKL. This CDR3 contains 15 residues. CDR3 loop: CASSPVVSGGYEQYF. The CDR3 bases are TGCGCCAGCAGCCCGGTCGTATCTGGGGGTTACGAGCAGTACTTC.

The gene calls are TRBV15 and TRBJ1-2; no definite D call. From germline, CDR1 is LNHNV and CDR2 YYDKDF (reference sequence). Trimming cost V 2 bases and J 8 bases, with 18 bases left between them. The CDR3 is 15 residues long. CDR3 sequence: CATSRNLDRSLGYTF. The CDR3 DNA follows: TGTGCCACCAGCAGAAACTTGGACCGATCCCTCGGCTACACCTTC. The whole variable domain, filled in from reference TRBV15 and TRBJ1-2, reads DAMVIQNPRYQVTQFGKPVTLSCSQTLNHNVMYWYQQKSSQAPKLLFHYYDKDFNNEADTPDNFQSRRPNTSFCFLDIRSPGLGDTAMYLCATSRNLDRSLGYTFGSGTRLTVV.

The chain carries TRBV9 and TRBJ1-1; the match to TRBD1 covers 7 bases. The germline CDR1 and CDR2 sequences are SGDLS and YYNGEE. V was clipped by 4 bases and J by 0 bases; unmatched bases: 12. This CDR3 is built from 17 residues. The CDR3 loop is CASSPRGQLLMNTEAFF. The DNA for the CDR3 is TGTGCCAGCAGCCCTAGGGGACAGCTTCTTATGAACACTGAAGCTTTCTTT.

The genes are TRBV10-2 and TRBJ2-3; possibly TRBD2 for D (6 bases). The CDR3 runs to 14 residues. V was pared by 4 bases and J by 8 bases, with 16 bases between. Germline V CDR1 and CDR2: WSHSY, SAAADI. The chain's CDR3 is CASSGGSRRGTQYF. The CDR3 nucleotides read TGCGCCAGCAGTGGTGGGAGTCGGAGGGGTACGCAGTATTTT.

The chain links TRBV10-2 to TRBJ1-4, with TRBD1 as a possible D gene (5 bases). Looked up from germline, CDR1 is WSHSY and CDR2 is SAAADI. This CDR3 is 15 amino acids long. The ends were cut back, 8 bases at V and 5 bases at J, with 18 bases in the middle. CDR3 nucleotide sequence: TGCGCCAGCTCCCGTTGGGGGGAAGCAAATGAAAAACTGTTTTTT. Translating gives CASSRWGEANEKLFF.

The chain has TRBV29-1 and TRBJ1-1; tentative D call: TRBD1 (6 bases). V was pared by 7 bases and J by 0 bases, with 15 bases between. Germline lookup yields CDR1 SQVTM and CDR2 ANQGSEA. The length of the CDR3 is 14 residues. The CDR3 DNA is TGCAGCGCGGGCAAGGACAGCTTGAACACTGAAGCTTTCTTT. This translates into CSAGKDSLNTEAFF.

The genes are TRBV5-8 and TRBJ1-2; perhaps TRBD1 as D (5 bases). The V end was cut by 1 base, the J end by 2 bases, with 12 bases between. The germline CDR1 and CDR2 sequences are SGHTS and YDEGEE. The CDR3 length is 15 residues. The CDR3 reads CASSLWSGPNYGYTF. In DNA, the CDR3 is TGTGCCAGCAGCTTGTGGTCGGGGCCAAACTATGGCTACACCTTC.

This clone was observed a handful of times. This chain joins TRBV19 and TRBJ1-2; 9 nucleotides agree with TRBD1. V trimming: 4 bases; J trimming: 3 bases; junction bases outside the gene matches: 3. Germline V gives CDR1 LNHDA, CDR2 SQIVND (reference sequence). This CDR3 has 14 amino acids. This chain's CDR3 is CASSKGQGHYGYTF. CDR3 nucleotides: TGTGCCAGTAGTAAGGGACAGGGTCACTATGGCTACACCTTC.